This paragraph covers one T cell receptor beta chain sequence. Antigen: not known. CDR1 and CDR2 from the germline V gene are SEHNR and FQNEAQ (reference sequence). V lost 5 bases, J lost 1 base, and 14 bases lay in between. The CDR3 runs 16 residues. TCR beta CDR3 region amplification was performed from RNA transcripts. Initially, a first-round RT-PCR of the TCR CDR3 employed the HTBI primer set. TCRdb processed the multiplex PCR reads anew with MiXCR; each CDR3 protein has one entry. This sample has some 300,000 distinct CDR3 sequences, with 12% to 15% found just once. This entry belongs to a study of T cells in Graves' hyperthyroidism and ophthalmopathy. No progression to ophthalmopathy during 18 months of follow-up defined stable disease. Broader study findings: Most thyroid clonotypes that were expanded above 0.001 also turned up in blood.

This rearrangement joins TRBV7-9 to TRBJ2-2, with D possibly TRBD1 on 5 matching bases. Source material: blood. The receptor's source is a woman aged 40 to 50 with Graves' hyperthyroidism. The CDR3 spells CASSPPRVGNTGELFF. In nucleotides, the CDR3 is TGTGCCAGCAGCCCGCCCAGGGTGGGGAACACCGGGGAGCTGTTTTTT.